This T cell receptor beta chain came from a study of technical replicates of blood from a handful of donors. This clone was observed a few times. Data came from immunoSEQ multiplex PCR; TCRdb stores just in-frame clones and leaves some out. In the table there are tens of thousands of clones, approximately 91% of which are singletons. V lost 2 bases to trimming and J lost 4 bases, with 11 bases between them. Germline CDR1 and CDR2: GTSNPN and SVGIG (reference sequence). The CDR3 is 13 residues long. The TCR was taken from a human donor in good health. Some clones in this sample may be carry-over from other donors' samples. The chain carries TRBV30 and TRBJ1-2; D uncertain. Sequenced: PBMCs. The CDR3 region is CAWSSGFFYGYTF. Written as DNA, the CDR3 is TGTGCCTGGAGTAGCGGATTCTTCTATGGCTACACCTTC. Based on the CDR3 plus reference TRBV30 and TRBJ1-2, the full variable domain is SQTIHQWPATLVQPVGSPLSLECTVEGTSNPNLYWYRQAAGRGLQLLFYSVGIGQISSEVPQNLSASRPQDRQFILSSKKLLLSDSGFYLCAWSSGFFYGYTFGSGTRLTVV.